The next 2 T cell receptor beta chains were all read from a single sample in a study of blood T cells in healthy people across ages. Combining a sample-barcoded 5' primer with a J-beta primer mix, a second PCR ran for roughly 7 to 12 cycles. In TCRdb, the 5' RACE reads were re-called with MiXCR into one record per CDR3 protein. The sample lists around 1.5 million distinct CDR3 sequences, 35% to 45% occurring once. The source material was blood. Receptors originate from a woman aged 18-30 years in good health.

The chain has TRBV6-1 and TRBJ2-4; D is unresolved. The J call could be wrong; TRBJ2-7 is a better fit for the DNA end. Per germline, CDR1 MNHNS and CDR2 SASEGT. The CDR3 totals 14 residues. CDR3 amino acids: CASSAELGAYEQYF. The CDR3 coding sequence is TGTGCCAGCAGTGCTGAGCTTGGGGCCTACGAGCAGTACTTC.

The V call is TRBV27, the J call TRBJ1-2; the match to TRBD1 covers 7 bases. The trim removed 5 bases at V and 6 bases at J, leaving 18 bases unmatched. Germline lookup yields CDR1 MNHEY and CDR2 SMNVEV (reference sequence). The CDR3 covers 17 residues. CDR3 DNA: TGTGCCAGCAGTCCCAGTTTAGGGAGGGGACAGTCCCATGGCTACACCTTC. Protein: CASSPSLGRGQSHGYTF.